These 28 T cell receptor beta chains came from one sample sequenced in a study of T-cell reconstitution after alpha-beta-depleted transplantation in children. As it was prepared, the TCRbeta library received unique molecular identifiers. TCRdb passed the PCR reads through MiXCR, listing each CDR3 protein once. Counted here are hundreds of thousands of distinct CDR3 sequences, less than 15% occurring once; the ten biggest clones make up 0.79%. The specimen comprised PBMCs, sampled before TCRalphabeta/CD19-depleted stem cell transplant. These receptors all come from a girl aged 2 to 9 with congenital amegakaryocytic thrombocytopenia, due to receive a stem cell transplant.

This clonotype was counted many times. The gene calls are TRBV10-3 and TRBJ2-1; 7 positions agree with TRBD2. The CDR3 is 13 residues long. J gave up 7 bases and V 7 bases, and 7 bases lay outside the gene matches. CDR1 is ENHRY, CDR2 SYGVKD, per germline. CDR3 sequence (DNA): TGTGCCATCACCACTAGCGAGAGGAATGAGCAGTTCTTC. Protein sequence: CAITTSERNEQFF.

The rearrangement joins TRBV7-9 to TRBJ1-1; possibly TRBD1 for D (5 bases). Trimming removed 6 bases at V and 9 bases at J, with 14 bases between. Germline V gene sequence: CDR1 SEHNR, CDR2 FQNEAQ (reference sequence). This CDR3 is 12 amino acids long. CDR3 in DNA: TGTGCCAGCAGACTTCAGGGAGGCAAAGCTTTCTTT. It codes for CASRLQGGKAFF.

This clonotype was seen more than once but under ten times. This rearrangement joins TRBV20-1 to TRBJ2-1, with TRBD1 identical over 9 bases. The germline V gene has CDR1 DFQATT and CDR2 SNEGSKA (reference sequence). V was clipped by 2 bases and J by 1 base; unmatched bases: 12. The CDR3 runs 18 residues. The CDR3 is CSARKQTGGSLSYNEQFF. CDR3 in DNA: TGCAGTGCTAGAAAGCAAACAGGGGGCTCGCTTTCCTACAATGAGCAGTTCTTC.

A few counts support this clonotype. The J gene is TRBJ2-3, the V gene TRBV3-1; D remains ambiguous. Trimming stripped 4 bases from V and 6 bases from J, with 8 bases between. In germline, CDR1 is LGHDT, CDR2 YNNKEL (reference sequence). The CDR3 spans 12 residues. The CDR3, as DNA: TGTGCCAGCAGCCCCCATTCGGATACGCAGTATTTT. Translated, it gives CASSPHSDTQYF.

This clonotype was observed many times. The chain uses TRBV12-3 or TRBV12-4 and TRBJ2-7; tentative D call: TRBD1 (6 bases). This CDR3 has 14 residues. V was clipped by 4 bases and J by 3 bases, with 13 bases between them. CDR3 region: CASSSYRAGYEQYF. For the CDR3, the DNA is TGTGCCAGCAGTTCCTACAGGGCAGGCTACGAGCAGTACTTC.

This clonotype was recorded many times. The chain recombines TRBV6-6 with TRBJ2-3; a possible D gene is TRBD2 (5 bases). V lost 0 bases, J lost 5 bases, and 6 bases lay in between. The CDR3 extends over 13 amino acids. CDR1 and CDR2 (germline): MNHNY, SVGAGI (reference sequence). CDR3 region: CASSYSEGDTQYF. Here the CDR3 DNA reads TGTGCCAGCAGTTACTCTGAGGGAGATACGCAGTATTTT.

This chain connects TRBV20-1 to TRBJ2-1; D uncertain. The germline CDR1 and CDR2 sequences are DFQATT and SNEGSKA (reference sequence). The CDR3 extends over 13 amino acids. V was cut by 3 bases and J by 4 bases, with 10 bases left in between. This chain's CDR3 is CSASLWGYNEQFF. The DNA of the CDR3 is TGCAGTGCTAGCTTGTGGGGTTACAATGAGCAGTTCTTC.

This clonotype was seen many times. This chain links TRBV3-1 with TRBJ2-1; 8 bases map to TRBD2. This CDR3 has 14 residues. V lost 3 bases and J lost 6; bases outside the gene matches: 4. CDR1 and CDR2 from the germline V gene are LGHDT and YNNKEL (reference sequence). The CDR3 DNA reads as TGTGCCAGCAGCCATAGCGGGGATCGCAATGAGCAGTTCTTC. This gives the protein CASSHSGDRNEQFF.

This CDR3 is CASSSDRMGVDIQYF. CDR3 coding DNA: TGTGCCAGCAGCTCCGACAGGATGGGGGTTGACATTCAGTACTTC. The chain couples TRBV5-6 to TRBJ2-4; D may be TRBD1 (6 bases). Germline V gene lookup returns CDR1 SGHDT and CDR2 YYEEEE. Trimming removed 3 bases from V and 8 bases from J, with 18 bases in between. The CDR3 covers 15 residues.

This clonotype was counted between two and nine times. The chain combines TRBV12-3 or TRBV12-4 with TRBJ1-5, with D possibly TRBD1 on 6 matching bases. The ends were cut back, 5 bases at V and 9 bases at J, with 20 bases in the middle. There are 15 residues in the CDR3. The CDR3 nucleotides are TGTGCCAGCAGTCCCCCTACAGGGCCCCATACGCCCCAGCATTTT. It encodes CASSPPTGPHTPQHF.

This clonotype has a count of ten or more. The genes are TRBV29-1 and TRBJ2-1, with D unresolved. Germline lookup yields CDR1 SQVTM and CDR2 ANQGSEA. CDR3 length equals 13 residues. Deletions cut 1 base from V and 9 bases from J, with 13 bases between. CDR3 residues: CSVEGGNSGEQFF. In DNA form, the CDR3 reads TGCAGCGTTGAAGGGGGAAATTCGGGTGAGCAGTTCTTC.

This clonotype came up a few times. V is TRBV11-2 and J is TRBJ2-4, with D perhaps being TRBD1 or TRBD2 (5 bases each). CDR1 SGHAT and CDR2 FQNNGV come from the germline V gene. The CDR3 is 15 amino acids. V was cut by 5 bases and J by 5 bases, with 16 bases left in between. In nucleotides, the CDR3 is TGTGCCAGCAGCAACCGGGGCGGCCGTGAAAACATTCAGTACTTC. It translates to CASSNRGGRENIQYF.

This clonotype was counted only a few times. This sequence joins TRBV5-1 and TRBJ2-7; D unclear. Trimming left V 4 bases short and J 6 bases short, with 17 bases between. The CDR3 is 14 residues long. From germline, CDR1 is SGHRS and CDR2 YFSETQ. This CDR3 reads CASSRLPPAGEQYF. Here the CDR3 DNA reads TGCGCCAGCAGCCGTCTTCCCCCGGCCGGCGAGCAGTACTTC.

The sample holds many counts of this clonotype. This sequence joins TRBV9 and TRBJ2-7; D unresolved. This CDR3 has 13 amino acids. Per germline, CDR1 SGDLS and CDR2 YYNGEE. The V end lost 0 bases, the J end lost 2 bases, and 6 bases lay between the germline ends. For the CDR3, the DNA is TGTGCCAGCAGCGTAGACCTAACCTACGAGCAGTACTTC. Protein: CASSVDLTYEQYF. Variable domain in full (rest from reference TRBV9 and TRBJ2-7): DSGVTQTPKHLITATGQRVTLRCSPRSGDLSVYWYQQSLDQGLQFLIQYYNGEERAKGNILERFSAQQFPDLHSELNLSSLELGDSALYFCASSVDLTYEQYFGPGTRLTVT.

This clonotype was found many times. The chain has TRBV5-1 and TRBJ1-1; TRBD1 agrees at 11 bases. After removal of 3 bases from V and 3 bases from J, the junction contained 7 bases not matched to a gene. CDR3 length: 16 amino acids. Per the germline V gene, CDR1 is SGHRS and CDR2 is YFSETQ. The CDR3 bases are TGCGCCAGCAGCTCCGGACAGGGGGCGAAGGACACTGAAGCTTTCTTT. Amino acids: CASSSGQGAKDTEAFF.

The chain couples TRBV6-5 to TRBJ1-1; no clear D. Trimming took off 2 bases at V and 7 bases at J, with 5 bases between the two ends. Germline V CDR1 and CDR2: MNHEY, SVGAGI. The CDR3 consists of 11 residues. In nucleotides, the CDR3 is TGTGCCAGCAGTTACCTCAATGAAGCTTTCTTT. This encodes CASSYLNEAFF.

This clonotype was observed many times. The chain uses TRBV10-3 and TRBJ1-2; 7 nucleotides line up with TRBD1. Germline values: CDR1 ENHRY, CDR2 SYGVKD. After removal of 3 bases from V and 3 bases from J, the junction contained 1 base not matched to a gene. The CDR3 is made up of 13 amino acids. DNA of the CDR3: TGTGCCATCAGTGAAGGGGGCGACTATGGCTACACCTTC. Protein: CAISEGGDYGYTF.

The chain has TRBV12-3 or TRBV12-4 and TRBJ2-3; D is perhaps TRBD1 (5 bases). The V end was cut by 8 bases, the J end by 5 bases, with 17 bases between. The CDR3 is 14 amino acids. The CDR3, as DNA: TGTGCCAGCGGCTCCAGGGTGTCGTTAGATACGCAGTATTTT. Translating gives CASGSRVSLDTQYF.

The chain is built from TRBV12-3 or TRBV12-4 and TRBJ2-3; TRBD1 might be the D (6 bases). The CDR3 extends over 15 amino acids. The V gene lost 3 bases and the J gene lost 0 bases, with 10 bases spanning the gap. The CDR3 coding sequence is TGTGCCAGCAGTTTTAGTACAGGGAGCACAGATACGCAGTATTTT. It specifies CASSFSTGSTDTQYF.

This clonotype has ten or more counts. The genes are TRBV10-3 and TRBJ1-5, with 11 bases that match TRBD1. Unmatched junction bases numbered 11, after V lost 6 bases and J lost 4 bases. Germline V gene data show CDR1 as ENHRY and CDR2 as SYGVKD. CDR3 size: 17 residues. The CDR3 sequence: CAISENFGTGGNQPQHF. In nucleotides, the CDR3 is TGTGCCATCAGCGAGAACTTTGGGACAGGGGGGAATCAGCCCCAGCATTTT.

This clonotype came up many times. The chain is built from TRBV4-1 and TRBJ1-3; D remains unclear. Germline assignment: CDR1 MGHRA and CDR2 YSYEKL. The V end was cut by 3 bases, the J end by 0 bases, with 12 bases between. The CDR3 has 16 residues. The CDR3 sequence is CASSHEASLSGNTIYF. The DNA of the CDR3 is TGCGCCAGCAGCCACGAGGCATCCCTCTCTGGAAACACCATATATTTT.

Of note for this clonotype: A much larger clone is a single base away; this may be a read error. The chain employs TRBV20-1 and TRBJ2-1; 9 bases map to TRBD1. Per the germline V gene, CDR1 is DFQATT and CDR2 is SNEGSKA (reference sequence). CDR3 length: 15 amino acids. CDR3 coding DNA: TGCAGTGCTAGAGATGTGACAGGGGGTATCAATGAGCAGCTCTTC. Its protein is CSARDVTGGINEQLF.

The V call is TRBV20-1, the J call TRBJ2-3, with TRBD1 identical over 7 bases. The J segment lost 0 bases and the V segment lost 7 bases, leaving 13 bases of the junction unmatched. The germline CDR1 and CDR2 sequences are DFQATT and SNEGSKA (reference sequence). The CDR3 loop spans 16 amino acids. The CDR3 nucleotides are TGCAGTGTTACAAGGGGGCTACTCCGAAGCACAGATACGCAGTATTTT. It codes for CSVTRGLLRSTDTQYF.

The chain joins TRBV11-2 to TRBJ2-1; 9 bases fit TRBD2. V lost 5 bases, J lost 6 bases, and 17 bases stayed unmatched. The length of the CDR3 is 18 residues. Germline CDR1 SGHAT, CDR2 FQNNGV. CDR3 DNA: TGTGCCAGCAGCACCGTGGCCCGTGTAGCGGGAGCCGGCAATGAGCAGTTCTTC. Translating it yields CASSTVARVAGAGNEQFF. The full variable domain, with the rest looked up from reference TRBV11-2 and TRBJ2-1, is EAGVAQSPRYKIIEKRQSVAFWCNPISGHATLYWYQQILGQGPKLLIQFQNNGVVDDSQLPKDRFSAERLKGVDSTLKIQPAKLEDSAVYLCASSTVARVAGAGNEQFFGPGTRLTVL.

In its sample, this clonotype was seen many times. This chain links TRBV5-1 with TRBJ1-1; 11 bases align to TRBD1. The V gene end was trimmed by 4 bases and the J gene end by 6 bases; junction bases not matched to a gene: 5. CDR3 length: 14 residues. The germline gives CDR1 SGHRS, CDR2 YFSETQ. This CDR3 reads CASSEGQGVAEAFF. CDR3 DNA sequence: TGCGCCAGCAGCGAGGGACAGGGGGTCGCTGAAGCTTTCTTT.

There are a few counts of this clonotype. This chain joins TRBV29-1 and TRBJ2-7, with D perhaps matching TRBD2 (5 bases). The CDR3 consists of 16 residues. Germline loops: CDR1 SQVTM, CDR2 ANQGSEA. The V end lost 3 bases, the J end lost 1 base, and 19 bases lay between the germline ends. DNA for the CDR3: TGCAGCGTTGAGTTACCAGGTATTACGGGGTCCTACGAGCAGTACTTC. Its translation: CSVELPGITGSYEQYF.

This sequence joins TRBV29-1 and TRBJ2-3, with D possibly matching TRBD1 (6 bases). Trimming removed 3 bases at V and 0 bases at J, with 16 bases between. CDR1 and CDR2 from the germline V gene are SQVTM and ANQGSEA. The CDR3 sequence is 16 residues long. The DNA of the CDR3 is TGCAGCGTTGAGCGAGGTGGGCAGGGGAGCACAGATACGCAGTATTTT. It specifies CSVERGGQGSTDTQYF.

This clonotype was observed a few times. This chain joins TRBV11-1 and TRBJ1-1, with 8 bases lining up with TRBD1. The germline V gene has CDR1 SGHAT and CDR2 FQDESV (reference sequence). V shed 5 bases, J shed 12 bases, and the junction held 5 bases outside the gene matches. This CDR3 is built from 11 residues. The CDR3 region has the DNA TGTGCCAGCAGCACCGGGACAGGAACTTTCTTT. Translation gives CASSTGTGTFF.